Sequencing of this T cell receptor beta chain was carried out in a study of tumor-infiltrating lymphocytes in primary liver carcinoma. Study-wide results and caveats: Appearing in all five tumor regions was true of only about 7.5-24% of top clones.

At least ten counts were recorded for this clonotype. Its antigen remains unidentified. Extraction of RNA together with DNA used roughly 18-32 mg of unsorted bulk tissue. The authors made TCR beta cDNA from about 500 ng total RNA with a constant-region primer. ARM-PCR, slightly modified, supplied the TCR beta libraries through three nested multiplex PCR rounds. Both of the initial two PCR rounds ran for nine to ten cycles and employed TRBV1-TRBV30 forward primers alongside a C-beta reverse primer. TCRdb re-called the multiplex PCR reads through MiXCR, storing one row per CDR3 protein. The data contain approximately 100,000 distinct CDR3 sequences, about 67% of them seen just once; the ten biggest clones take up about 12%. The CDR3 is 12 amino acids. V was shortened by 6 bases and J by 1 base, with 9 bases between the two germline ends. Germline values: CDR1 SQVTM, CDR2 ANQGSEA.

This chain uses TRBV29-1 with TRBJ1-1; the D gene is possibly TRBD1 (5 bases). The source material was liver tumor tissue from sampling region 2. The sample's subset: tumor region T2, inferior pole. This sequence was found in a woman aged 55 to 70 with primary liver carcinoma and hepatitis B virus infection. The CDR3 DNA is TGCAGCGTGGGGCATACGAACACTGAAGCTTTCTTT. Translated, it gives CSVGHTNTEAFF.